These T cell receptor beta chains were read from a single sample in a study of blood T cells in healthy people across ages. TCRdb processed the 5' RACE reads anew with MiXCR; each CDR3 protein has one entry. Counted here are hundreds of thousands of distinct CDR3 sequences, 46% occurring once; the ten biggest clones make up approximately 18%. Sequencing used blood. The source is a man aged 80 or over in good health. Both conserved end residues are part of each CDR3. The order of the fields is CDR3 protein, CDR3 DNA, V gene, clone size, D gene, J gene. The D gene is left open where the match is weak. Only part of the rows carry a size: once, few, many, or a class if the clone is expanded.

cdr3_aa: CATSEDRASEQYF
cdr3_nt: TGTGCCACCAGTGAAGACAGGGCATCTGAGCAGTACTTC
v_call: TRBV24-1
clone_size: .
d_call: TRBD1
j_call: TRBJ2-5

cdr3_aa: CASSWREGPGNEQFF
cdr3_nt: TGTGCCAGCAGTTGGCGGGAGGGGCCTGGGAATGAGCAGTTCTTC
v_call: TRBV27
clone_size: .
d_call: TRBD2
j_call: TRBJ2-1

cdr3_aa: CSVLAGRTETQYF
cdr3_nt: TGCAGCGTCCTAGCGGGAAGGACGGAGACCCAGTACTTC
v_call: TRBV29-1
clone_size: .
d_call: TRBD2
j_call: TRBJ2-5

cdr3_aa: CASSLVGPYSYEQYF
cdr3_nt: TGTGCCAGCAGCTTAGTGGGTCCATATTCCTACGAGCAGTACTTC
v_call: TRBV7-9
clone_size: many
d_call: .
j_call: TRBJ2-7

cdr3_aa: CAWSASWYGYTF
cdr3_nt: TGTGCCTGGAGTGCCTCTTGGTATGGCTACACCTTC
v_call: TRBV30
clone_size: .
d_call: .
j_call: TRBJ1-2

cdr3_aa: CATGALRPGANVLTF
cdr3_nt: TGTGCCACCGGGGCCTTAAGGCCTGGGGCCAACGTCCTGACTTTC
v_call: TRBV7-2
clone_size: .
d_call: .
j_call: TRBJ2-6

cdr3_aa: CASSLLVGYGYTF
cdr3_nt: TGTGCCAGCAGCCTCCTCGTGGGCTATGGCTACACCTTC
v_call: TRBV11-2
clone_size: .
d_call: .
j_call: TRBJ1-2

cdr3_aa: CASSLQSPNQPQHF
cdr3_nt: TGTGCCAGCAGCTTACAGTCTCCGAATCAGCCCCAGCATTTT
v_call: TRBV7-9
clone_size: .
d_call: .
j_call: TRBJ1-5

cdr3_aa: CASSLEGRGSYEQYF
cdr3_nt: TGCGCCAGCAGCTTGGAAGGCCGGGGTTCCTACGAGCAGTACTTC
v_call: TRBV5-1
clone_size: few
d_call: .
j_call: TRBJ2-7

cdr3_aa: CASSQVDVTGAYEQYF
cdr3_nt: TGTGCCAGCAGCCAAGTTGATGTGACAGGGGCCTACGAGCAGTACTTC
v_call: TRBV3-1
clone_size: .
d_call: TRBD1
j_call: TRBJ2-7

cdr3_aa: CSARTGLAEGSSYNEQFF
cdr3_nt: TGCAGTGCTAGAACGGGACTAGCGGAGGGGAGCTCCTACAATGAGCAGTTCTTC
v_call: TRBV20-1
clone_size: few
d_call: TRBD2
j_call: TRBJ2-1

cdr3_aa: CASSVWPKGETQYF
cdr3_nt: TGTGCCAGCAGTGTATGGCCCAAGGGGGAGACCCAGTACTTC
v_call: TRBV28
clone_size: .
d_call: .
j_call: TRBJ2-5

cdr3_aa: CASSLVVTNNEQFF
cdr3_nt: TGTGCCAGCAGCTTAGTTGTCACAAACAATGAGCAGTTCTTC
v_call: TRBV7-9
clone_size: .
d_call: .
j_call: TRBJ2-1

cdr3_aa: CASRGDSSYNSPLHF
cdr3_nt: TGTGCCAGCAGGGGGGACAGCTCCTATAATTCACCCCTCCACTTT
v_call: TRBV6-6
clone_size: .
d_call: TRBD1
j_call: TRBJ1-6

cdr3_aa: CATSRDPLAGGDEQFF
cdr3_nt: TGTGCCACCAGCAGAGATCCACTAGCGGGAGGGGATGAGCAGTTCTTC
v_call: TRBV15
clone_size: few
d_call: TRBD2
j_call: TRBJ2-1

cdr3_aa: CASSLQGATETGELFF
cdr3_nt: TGCGCCAGCAGCCTACAGGGGGCAACGGAGACCGGGGAGCTGTTTTTT
v_call: TRBV5-1
clone_size: few
d_call: TRBD1
j_call: TRBJ2-2

cdr3_aa: CASSSGRFQYF
cdr3_nt: TGTGCCAGCAGCTCCGGACGGTTCCAGTATTTT
v_call: TRBV7-3
clone_size: .
d_call: .
j_call: TRBJ2-3

cdr3_aa: CASSLDYGRGNEQYF
cdr3_nt: TGTGCCAGCAGCTTAGATTACGGGAGAGGCAATGAGCAGTACTTC
v_call: TRBV11-2
clone_size: .
d_call: .
j_call: TRBJ2-7

cdr3_aa: CASSGTGTSYEQYF
cdr3_nt: TGTGCCAGCAGCGGGACAGGAACCTCCTACGAGCAGTACTTC
v_call: TRBV9
clone_size: few
d_call: TRBD1
j_call: TRBJ2-7

cdr3_aa: CASSSPGANYEQYF
cdr3_nt: TGTGCCAGCAGCTCCCCGGGAGCCAACTACGAGCAGTACTTC
v_call: TRBV7-6
clone_size: .
d_call: .
j_call: TRBJ2-7

cdr3_aa: CATLTYTTSTDTQYF
cdr3_nt: TGTGCCACCCTGACCTACACGACTAGCACAGATACGCAGTATTTT
v_call: TRBV27
clone_size: .
d_call: .
j_call: TRBJ2-3

cdr3_aa: CASGPLGYQETQYF
cdr3_nt: TGTGCTAGTGGGCCCCTCGGGTACCAAGAGACCCAGTACTTC
v_call: TRBV12-5
clone_size: .
d_call: .
j_call: TRBJ2-5

cdr3_aa: CASSPSVNAGDGEQYF
cdr3_nt: TGTGCCAGCAGTCCTTCCGTTAATGCAGGGGATGGCGAGCAGTACTTC
v_call: TRBV27
clone_size: .
d_call: .
j_call: TRBJ2-7

cdr3_aa: CSAGDRLYGYTF
cdr3_nt: TGCAGTGCTGGTGACAGGCTCTATGGCTACACCTTC
v_call: TRBV20-1
clone_size: .
d_call: .
j_call: TRBJ1-2

cdr3_aa: CASTLGQDSYEQYF
cdr3_nt: TGTGCCAGCACCTTAGGGCAGGATTCCTACGAGCAGTACTTC
v_call: TRBV7-9
clone_size: .
d_call: .
j_call: TRBJ2-7

cdr3_aa: CSGGSGAASSYNEQFF
cdr3_nt: TGCAGTGGGGGTAGCGGGGCCGCGAGCTCCTACAATGAGCAGTTCTTC
v_call: TRBV20-1
clone_size: .
d_call: TRBD2
j_call: TRBJ2-1

cdr3_aa: CASSLKGGQGLYEQYF
cdr3_nt: TGTGCCAGCAGTTTAAAAGGCGGGCAGGGCCTTTACGAGCAGTACTTC
v_call: TRBV28
clone_size: few
d_call: .
j_call: TRBJ2-7

cdr3_aa: CSVSPGMLNVDEQYF
cdr3_nt: TGCAGTGTTTCTCCAGGGATGTTGAATGTCGACGAGCAGTACTTC
v_call: TRBV20-1
clone_size: .
d_call: .
j_call: TRBJ2-7

cdr3_aa: CASSESGQGRGQPQHF
cdr3_nt: TGTGCCAGCAGTGAATCCGGACAGGGACGTGGTCAGCCCCAGCATTTT
v_call: TRBV25-1
clone_size: .
d_call: TRBD1
j_call: TRBJ1-5

cdr3_aa: CASSLGTSGPPYEQYF
cdr3_nt: TGTGCCAGCAGCCTTGGGACTAGCGGGCCCCCTTACGAGCAGTACTTC
v_call: TRBV3-1
clone_size: .
d_call: TRBD2
j_call: TRBJ2-7